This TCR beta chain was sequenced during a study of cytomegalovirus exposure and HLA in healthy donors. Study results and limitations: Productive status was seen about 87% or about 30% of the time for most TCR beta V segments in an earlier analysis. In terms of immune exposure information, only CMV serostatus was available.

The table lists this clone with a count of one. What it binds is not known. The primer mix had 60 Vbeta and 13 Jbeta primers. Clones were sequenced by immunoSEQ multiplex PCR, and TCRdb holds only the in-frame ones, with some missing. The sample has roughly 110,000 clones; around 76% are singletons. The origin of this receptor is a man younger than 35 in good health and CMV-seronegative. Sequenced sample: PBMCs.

CDR3 sequence reads: CASSSQGYEQYF. DNA of the CDR3: TGTGCCAGCAGTTCCCAGGGCTACGAGCAGTACTTC. V is TRBV2 and J is TRBJ2-7; TRBD1 might be the D (5 bases). The CDR3 covers 12 residues. V lost 5 bases to trimming and J lost 3 bases, with 8 bases between them. Germline loops: CDR1 SNHLY, CDR2 FYNNEI. Complete variable domain (other parts from reference TRBV2 and TRBJ2-7): EPEVTQTPSHQVTQMGQEVILRCVPISNHLYFYWYRQILGQKVEFLVSFYNNEISEKSEIFDDQFSVERPDGSNFTLKIRSTKLEDSAMYFCASSSQGYEQYFGPGTRLTVT.